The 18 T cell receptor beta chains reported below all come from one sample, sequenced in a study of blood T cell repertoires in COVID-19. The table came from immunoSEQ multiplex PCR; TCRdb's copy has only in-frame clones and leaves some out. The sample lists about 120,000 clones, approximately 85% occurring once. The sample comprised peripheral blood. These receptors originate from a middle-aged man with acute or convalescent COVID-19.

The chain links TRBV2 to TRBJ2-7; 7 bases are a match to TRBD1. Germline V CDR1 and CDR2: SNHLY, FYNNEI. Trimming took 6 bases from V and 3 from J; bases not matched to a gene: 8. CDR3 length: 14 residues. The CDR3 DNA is TGTGCCAGCAGGGCCGGGACAGTTCTCTACGAGCAGTACTTC. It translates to CASRAGTVLYEQYF.

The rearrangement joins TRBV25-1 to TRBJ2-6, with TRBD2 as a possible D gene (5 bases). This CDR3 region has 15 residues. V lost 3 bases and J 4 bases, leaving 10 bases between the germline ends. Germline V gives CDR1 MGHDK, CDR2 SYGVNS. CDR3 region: CASSDWGVGANVLTF. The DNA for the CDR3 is TGTGCCAGCAGTGATTGGGGAGTGGGGGCCAACGTCCTGACTTTC.

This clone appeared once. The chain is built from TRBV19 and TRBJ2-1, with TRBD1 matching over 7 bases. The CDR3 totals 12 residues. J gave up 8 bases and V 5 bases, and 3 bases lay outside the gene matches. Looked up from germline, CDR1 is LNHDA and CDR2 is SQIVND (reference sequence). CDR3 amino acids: CASSDRVHEQFF. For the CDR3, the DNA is TGTGCCAGTAGTGACAGGGTCCATGAGCAGTTCTTC.

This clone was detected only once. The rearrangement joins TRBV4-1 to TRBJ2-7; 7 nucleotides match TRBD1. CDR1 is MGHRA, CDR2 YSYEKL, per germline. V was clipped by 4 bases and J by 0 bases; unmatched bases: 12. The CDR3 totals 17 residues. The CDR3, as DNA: TGCGCCAGCAGCCTCTTACCCCCGGGACAGATCTCCTACGAGCAGTACTTC. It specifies CASSLLPPGQISYEQYF.

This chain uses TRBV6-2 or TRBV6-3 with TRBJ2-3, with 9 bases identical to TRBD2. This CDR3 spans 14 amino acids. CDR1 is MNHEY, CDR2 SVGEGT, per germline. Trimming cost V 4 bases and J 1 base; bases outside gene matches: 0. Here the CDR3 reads CASSLAGGTDTQYF. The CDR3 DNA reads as TGTGCCAGCAGTTTAGCGGGGGGCACAGATACGCAGTATTTT.

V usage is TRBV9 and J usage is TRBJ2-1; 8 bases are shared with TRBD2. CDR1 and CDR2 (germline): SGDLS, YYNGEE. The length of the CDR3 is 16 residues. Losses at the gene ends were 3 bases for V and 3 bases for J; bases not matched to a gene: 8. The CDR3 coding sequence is TGTGCCAGCAGCGAATTGAGCGGGGGAGTCTACAATGAGCAGTTCTTC. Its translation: CASSELSGGVYNEQFF.

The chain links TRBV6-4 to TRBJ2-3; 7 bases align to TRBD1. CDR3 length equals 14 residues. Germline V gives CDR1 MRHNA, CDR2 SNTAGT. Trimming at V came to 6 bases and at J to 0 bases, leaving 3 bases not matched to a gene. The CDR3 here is CASRGDSSTDTQYF. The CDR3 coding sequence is TGTGCCAGCAGAGGGGACAGCAGCACAGATACGCAGTATTTT.

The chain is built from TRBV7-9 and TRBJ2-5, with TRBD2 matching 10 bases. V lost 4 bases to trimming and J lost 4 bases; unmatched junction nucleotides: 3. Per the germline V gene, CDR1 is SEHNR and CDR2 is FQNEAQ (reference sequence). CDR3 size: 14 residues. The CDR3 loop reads CASSSRLAGETQYF. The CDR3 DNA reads TGTGCCAGCAGCTCTAGACTAGCGGGAGAGACCCAGTACTTC.

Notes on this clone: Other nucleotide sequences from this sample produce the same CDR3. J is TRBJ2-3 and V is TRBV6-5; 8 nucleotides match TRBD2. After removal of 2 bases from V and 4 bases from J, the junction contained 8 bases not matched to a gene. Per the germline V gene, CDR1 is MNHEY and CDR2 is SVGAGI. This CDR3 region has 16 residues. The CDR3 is CASSYSSGARADTQYF. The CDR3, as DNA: TGTGCCAGCAGTTACAGTAGCGGGGCCCGCGCAGATACGCAGTATTTT.

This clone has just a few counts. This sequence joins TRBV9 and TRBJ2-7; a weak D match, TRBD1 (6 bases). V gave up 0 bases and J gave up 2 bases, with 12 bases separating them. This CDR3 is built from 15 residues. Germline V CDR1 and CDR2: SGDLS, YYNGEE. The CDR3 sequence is CASSVGGQWAYEQYF. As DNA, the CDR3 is TGTGCCAGCAGCGTAGGAGGACAGTGGGCCTACGAGCAGTACTTC.

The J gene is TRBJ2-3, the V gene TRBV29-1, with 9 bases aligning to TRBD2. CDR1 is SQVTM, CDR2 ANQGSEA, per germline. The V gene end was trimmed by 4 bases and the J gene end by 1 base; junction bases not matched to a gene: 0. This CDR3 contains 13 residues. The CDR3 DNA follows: TGCAGCGTTGGCGGGGGGGGCACAGATACGCAGTATTTT. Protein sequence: CSVGGGGTDTQYF.

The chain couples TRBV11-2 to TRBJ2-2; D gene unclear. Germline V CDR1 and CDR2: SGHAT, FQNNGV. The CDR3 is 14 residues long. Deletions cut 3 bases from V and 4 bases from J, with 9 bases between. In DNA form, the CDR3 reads TGTGCCAGCAGCTTTTTTCCAGGCACCGGGGAGCTGTTTTTT. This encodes CASSFFPGTGELFF.

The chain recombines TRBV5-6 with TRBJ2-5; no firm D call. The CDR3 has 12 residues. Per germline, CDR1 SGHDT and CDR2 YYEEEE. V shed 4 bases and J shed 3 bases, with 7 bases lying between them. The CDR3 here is CASSRSEETQYF. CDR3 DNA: TGTGCCAGCAGCCGGAGCGAAGAGACCCAGTACTTC.

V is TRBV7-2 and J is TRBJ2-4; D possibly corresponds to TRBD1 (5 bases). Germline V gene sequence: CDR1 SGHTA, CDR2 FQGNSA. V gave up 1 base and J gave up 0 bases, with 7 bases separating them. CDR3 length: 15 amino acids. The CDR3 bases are TGTGCCAGCAGCTTAGACAGGCTAGCCAAAAACATTCAGTACTTC. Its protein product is CASSLDRLAKNIQYF.

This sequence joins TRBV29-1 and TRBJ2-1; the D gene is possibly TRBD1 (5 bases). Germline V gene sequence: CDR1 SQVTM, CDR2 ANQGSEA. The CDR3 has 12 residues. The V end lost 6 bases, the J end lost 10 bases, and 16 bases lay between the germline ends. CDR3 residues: CSVTQQDREQFF. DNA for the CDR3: TGCAGCGTAACTCAACAGGATAGGGAGCAGTTCTTC.

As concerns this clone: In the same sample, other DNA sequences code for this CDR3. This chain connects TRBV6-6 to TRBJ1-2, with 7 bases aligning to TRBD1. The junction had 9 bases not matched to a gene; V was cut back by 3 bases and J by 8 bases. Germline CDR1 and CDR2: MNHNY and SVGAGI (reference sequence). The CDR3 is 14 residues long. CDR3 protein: CASSYSTGSEGYTF. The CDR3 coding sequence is TGTGCCAGCAGTTATTCGACAGGGAGTGAGGGCTACACCTTC.

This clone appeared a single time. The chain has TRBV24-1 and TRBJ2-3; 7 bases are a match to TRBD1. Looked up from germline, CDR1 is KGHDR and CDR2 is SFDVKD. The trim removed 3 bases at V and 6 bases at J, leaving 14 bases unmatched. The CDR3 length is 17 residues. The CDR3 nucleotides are TGTGCCACCAGTGATCCACGGGTTGGCAGGGGGATGGATACGCAGTATTTT. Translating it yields CATSDPRVGRGMDTQYF.

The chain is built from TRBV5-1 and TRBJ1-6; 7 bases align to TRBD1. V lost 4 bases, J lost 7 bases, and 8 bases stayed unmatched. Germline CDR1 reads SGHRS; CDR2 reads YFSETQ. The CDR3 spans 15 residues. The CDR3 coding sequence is TGCGCCAGCAGCCCTTTGGACAGGTTGAATTCACCCCTCCACTTT. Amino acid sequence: CASSPLDRLNSPLHF.